The present entry profiles one T cell receptor (beta chain) with its context. The data stem from a study of cytomegalovirus exposure and HLA in healthy donors. Germline CDR1 and CDR2: MNHEY and SVGAGI. V shed 2 bases and J shed 1 base, with 11 bases lying between them. This CDR3 comprises 15 residues. The PCR ran on 60 Vbeta and 13 Jbeta primers. TCRdb keeps only in-frame clones here, not all; method: immunoSEQ multiplex PCR. The table lists roughly 150,000 clones, roughly 85% of them singletons. V and J are TRBV6-5 and TRBJ1-1; D may be TRBD1 (5 bases). The source material was PBMCs. The clonotype originates from a man in his forties in good health and CMV-seropositive. CDR3 amino acids: CASSYMSGGNTEAFF. The CDR3 nucleotides read TGTGCCAGCAGTTACATGAGCGGGGGGAACACTGAAGCTTTCTTT.